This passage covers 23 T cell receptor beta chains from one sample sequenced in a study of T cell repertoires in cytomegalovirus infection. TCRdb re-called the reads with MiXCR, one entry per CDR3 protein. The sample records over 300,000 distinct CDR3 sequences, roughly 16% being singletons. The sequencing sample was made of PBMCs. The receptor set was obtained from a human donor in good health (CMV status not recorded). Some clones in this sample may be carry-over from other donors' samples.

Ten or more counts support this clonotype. The CDR3 nucleotides read TGTGCCAGCAGCGCCCCGGGGGCTCCGATGTATGAGCAGTTCTTC. It specifies CASSAPGAPMYEQFF. V usage is TRBV7-2 and J usage is TRBJ2-1; D tentatively fits TRBD1 or TRBD2 (6 bases each). The V gene's germline CDR1 is SGHTA and CDR2 FQGNSA. The V end lost 5 bases, the J end lost 8 bases, and 19 bases lay between the germline ends. The CDR3 has 15 amino acids.

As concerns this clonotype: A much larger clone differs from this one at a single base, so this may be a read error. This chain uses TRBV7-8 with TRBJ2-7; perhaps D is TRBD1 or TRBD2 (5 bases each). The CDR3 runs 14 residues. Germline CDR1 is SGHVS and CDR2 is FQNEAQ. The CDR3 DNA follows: TGTGCCGGCAGCTCGGGACGGATCCTCTACGAGCAGTACTTC. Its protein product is CAGSSGRILYEQYF. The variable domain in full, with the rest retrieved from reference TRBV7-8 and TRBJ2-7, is GAGVSQSPRYKVAKRGQDVALRCDPISGHVSLFWYQQALGQGPEFLTYFQNEAQLDKSGLPSDRFFAERPEGSVSTLKIQRTQQEDSAVYLCAGSSGRILYEQYFGPGTRLTVT.

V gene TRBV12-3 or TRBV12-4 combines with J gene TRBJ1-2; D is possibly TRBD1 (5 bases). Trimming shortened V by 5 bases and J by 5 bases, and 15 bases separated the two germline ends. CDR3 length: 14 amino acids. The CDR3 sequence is CASSGTPTGYGYTF. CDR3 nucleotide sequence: TGTGCCAGCAGTGGGACCCCTACGGGATATGGCTACACCTTC.

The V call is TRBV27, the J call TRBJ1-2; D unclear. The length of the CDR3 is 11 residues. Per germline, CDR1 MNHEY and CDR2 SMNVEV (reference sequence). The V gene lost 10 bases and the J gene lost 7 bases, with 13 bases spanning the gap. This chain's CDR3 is CATMTPIGYTF. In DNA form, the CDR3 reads TGTGCCACCATGACCCCCATTGGCTACACCTTC.

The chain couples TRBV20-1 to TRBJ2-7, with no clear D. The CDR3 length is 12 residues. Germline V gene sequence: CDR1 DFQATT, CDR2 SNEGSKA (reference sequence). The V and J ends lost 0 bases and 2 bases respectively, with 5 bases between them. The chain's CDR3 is CSARETAYEQYF. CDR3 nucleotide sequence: TGCAGTGCTAGAGAGACCGCCTACGAGCAGTACTTC.

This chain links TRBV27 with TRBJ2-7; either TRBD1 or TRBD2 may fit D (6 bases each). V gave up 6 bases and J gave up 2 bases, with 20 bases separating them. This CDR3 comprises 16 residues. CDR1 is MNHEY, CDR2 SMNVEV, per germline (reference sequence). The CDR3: CASSRTGAAHPYEQYF. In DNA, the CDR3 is TGTGCCAGCAGCCGGACGGGGGCAGCTCACCCCTACGAGCAGTACTTC.

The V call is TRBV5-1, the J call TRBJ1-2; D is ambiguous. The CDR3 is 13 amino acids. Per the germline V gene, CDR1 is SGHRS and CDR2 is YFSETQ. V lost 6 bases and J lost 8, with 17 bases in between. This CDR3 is CASMETPANGYTF. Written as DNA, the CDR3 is TGCGCCAGCATGGAGACACCGGCGAACGGCTACACCTTC. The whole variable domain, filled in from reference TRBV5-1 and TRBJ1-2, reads KAGVTQTPRYLIKTRGQQVTLSCSPISGHRSVSWYQQTPGQGLQFLFEYFSETQRNKGNFPGRFSGRQFSNSRSEMNVSTLELGDSALYLCASMETPANGYTFGSGTRLTVV.

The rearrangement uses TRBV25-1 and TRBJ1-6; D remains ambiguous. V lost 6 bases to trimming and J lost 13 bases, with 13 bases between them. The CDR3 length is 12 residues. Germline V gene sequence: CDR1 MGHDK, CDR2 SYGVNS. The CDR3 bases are TGTGCCAGCAGCCCCGGGCACTCTCCCCTCCACTTT. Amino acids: CASSPGHSPLHF.

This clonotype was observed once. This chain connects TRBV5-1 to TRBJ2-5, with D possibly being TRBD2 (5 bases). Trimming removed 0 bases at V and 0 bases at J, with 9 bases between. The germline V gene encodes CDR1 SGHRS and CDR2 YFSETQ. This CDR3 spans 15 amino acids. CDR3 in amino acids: CASSLALGNQETQYF. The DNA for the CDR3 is TGCGCCAGCAGCTTGGCGCTCGGGAACCAAGAGACCCAGTACTTC.

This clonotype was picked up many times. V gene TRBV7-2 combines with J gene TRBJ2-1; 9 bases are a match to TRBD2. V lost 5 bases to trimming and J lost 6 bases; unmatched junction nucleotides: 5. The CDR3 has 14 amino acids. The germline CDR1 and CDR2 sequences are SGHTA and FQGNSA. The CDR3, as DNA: TGTGCCAGCAGCCCGGGACTAGCCTTCAATGAGCAGTTCTTC. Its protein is CASSPGLAFNEQFF.

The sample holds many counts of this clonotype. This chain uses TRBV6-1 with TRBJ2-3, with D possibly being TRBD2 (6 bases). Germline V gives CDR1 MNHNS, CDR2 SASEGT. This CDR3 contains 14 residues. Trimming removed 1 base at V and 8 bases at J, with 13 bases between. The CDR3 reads CASSEGLGWGTQYF. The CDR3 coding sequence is TGTGCCAGCAGTGAAGGACTAGGATGGGGTACGCAGTATTTT.

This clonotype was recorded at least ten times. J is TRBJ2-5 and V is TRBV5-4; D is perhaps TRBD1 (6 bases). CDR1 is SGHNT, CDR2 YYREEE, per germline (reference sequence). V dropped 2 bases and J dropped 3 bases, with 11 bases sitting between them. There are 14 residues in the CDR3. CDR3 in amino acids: CASSFRGGEETQYF. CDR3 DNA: TGTGCCAGCAGCTTTCGAGGGGGAGAAGAGACCCAGTACTTC.

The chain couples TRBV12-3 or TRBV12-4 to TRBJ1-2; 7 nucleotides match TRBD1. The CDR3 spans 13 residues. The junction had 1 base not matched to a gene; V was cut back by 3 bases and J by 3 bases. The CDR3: CASSFGQDYGYTF. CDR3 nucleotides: TGTGCCAGCAGTTTCGGACAGGACTATGGCTACACCTTC.

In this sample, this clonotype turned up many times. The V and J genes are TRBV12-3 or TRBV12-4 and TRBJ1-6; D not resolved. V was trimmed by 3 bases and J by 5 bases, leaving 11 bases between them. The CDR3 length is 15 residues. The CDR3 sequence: CASSFQALNNSPLHF. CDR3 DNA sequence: TGTGCCAGCAGTTTTCAGGCCCTAAATAATTCACCCCTCCACTTT.

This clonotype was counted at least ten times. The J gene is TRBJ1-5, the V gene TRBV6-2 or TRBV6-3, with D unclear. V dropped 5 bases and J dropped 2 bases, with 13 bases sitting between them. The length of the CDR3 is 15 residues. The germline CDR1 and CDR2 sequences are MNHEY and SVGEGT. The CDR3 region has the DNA TGTGCCAGCAGTCGTGGACGCGGAGGCAATCAGCCCCAGCATTTT. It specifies CASSRGRGGNQPQHF.

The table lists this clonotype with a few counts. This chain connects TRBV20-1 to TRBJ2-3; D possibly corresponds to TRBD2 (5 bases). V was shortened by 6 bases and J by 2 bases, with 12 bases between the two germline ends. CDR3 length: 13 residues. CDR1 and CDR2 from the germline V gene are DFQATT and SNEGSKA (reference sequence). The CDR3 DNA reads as TGCAGTGCGGCGCCGGGATACACAGATACGCAGTATTTT. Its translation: CSAAPGYTDTQYF.

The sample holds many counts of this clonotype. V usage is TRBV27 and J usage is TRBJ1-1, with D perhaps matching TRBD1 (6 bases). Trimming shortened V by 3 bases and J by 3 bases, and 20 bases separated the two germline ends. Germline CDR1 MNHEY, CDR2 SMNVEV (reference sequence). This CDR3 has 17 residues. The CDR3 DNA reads TGTGCCAGCAGTTTCCCTATCTGGTCGGAGGGGGACACTGAAGCTTTCTTT. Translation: CASSFPIWSEGDTEAFF.

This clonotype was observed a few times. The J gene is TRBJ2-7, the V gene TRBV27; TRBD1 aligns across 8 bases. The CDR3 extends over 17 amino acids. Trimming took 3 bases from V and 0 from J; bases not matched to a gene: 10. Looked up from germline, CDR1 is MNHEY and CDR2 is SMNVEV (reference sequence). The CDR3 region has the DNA TGTGCCAGCAGTTTGCGTAGACAGGGGATGAACTCCTACGAGCAGTACTTC. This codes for CASSLRRQGMNSYEQYF.

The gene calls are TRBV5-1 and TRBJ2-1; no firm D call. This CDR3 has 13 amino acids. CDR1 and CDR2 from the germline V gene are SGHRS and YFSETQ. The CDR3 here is CKSMGNFYNEQFF. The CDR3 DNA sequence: TGCAAATCTATGGGCAACTTCTACAATGAGCAGTTCTTC. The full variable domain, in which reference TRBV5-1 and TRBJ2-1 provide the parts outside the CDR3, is KAGVTQTPRYLIKTRGQQVTLSCSPISGHRSVSWYQQTPGQGLQFLFEYFSETQRNKGNFPGRFSGRQFSNSRSEMNVSTLELGDSALYLCKSMGNFYNEQFFGPGTRLTVL.

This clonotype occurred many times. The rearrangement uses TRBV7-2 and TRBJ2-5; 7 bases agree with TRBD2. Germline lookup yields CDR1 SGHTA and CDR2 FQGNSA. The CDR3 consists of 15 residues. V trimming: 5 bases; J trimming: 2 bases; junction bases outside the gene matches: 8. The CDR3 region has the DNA TGTGCCAGCAGCCCCCAGGTTAGCGGGCAAGAGACCCAGTACTTC. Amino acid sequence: CASSPQVSGQETQYF.

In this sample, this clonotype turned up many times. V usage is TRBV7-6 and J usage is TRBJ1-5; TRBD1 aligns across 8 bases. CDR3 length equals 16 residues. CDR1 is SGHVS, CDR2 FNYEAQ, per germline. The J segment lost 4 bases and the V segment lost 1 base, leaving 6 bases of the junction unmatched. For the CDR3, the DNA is TGTGCCAGCAGCTTAGGGGTACGGACAGGGAATCAGCCCCAGCATTTT. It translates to CASSLGVRTGNQPQHF. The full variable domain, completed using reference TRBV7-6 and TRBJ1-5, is GAGVSQSPRYKVTKRGQDVALRCDPISGHVSLYWYRQALGQGPEFLTYFNYEAQQDKSGLPNDRFSAERPEGSISTLTIQRTEQRDSAMYRCASSLGVRTGNQPQHFGDGTRLSIL.

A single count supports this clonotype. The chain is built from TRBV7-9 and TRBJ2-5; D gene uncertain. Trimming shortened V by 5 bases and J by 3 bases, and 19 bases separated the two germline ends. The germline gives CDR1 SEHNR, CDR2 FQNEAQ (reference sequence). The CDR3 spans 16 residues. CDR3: CASSVITRDLKETQYF. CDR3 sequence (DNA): TGTGCCAGCAGCGTAATCACGAGAGACCTCAAAGAGACCCAGTACTTC.

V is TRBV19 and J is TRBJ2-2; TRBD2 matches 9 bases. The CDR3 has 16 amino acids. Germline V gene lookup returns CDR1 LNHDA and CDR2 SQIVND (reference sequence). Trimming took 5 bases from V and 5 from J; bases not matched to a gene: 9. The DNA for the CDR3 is TGTGCCAGTAGTGGCAGCGGGGGGCCTTTTACCGGGGAGCTGTTTTTT. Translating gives CASSGSGGPFTGELFF.